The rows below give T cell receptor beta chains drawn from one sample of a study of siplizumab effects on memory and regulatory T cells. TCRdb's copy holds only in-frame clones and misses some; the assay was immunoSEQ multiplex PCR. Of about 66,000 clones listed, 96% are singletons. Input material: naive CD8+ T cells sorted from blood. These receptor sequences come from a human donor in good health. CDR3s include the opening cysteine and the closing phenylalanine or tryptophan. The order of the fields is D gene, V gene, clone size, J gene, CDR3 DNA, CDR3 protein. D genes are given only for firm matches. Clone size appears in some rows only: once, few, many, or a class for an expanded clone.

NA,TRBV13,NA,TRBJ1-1,TGTGCCAGCAGCCCGGGGATTGCGGAGGGTGGAGCTTTCTTT,CASSPGIAEGGAFF
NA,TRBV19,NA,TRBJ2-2,TGTGCCAGTAGGGTCAGGGAGGACACCGGGGAGCTGTTTTTT,CASRVREDTGELFF
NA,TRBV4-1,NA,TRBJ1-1,TGCGCCAGCAGCCAAGTCGGACAAATGAACACTGAAGCTTTCTTT,CASSQVGQMNTEAFF
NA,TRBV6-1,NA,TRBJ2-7,TGTGCCAGCAGCTGGGGGGACAGTTCCTACGAGCAGTACTTC,CASSWGDSSYEQYF
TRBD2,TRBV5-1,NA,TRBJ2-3,TGCGCCAGCAGCGGACTAGCGGGGGGGCGATTTAGAGTAGATACGCAGTATTTT,CASSGLAGGRFRVDTQYF
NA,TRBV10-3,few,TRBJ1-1,TGTGCCATCAGTGAGTCTCGGCAGCCAACTGAAGCTTTCTTT,CAISESRQPTEAFF
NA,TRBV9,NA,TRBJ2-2,TGTGCCAGCAGCGTTAACAGGGAAGGGGAGAACACCGGGGAGCTGTTTTTT,CASSVNREGENTGELFF
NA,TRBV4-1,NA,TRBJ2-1,TGCGCCAGCAGCCAAGGGCATGTGGTAACCTACAATGAGCAGTTCTTC,CASSQGHVVTYNEQFF
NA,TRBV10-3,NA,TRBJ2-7,TGTGCCATCAGTCCATTGCATTCCTACGAGCAGTACTTC,CAISPLHSYEQYF
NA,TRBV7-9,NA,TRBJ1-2,TGTGCCAGCAGCTTACCGGGGACCCCACGTAAAACCTATGGCTACACCTTC,CASSLPGTPRKTYGYTF
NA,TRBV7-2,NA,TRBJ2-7,TGTGCCAGCAGCGTAAGACAGCTGTACGAGCAGTACTTC,CASSVRQLYEQYF
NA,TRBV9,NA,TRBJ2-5,TGTGCCAGCAGCCAGCAGGGGGGGGCCGAGACCCAGTACTTC,CASSQQGGAETQYF
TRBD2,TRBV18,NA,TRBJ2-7,TGTGCCAGCTCACCTACTAGCGGGGAGCCCTACGAGCAGTACTTC,CASSPTSGEPYEQYF
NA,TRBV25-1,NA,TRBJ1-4,TGTGCCAGCAGTGTGGCAGAACTAGAAAAACTGTTTTTT,CASSVAELEKLFF
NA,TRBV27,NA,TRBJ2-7,TGTGCCAGCAGTGACCGGGACCGGCCCTACGAGCAGTACTTC,CASSDRDRPYEQYF
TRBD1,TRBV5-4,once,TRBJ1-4,TGTGCCAGCAGCTTCGCAGGGGGTGAAAAACTGTTTTTT,CASSFAGGEKLFF
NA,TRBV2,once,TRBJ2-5,TGTGCCAGCAGTAATCCGCTAGAAGGAGAGACCCAGTACTTC,CASSNPLEGETQYF
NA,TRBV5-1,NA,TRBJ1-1,TGCGCCAGCAGCCTAATAATCGACACTCACACTGAAGCTTTCTTT,CASSLIIDTHTEAFF
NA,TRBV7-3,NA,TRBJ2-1,TGTGCCAGCAGCTTAGGGGGGACGCCCTACAATGAGCAGTTCTTC,CASSLGGTPYNEQFF
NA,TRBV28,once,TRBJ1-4,TGTGCCAGCAGTGATCGGGATGAAAAACTGTTTTTT,CASSDRDEKLFF
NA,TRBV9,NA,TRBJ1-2,TGTGCCAGCAGCGGAACAAATAACTATGGCTACACCTTC,CASSGTNNYGYTF
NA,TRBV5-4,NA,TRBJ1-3,TGTGCCAGCGGGCGGGGGACTGCCGACTCTGGAAACACCATATATTTT,CASGRGTADSGNTIYF
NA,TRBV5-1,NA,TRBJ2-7,TGCGCCAGCAGCTTCGGAGGGCTGTCTTACGAGCAGTACTTC,CASSFGGLSYEQYF
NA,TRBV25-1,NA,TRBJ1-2,TGTGCCAGCAGTGAATTCGGAGGATCTAACTATGGCTACACCTTC,CASSEFGGSNYGYTF
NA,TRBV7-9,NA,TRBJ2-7,TGTGCCAGCAGCCCAGTTGAGGGCTCCTACGAGCAGTACTTC,CASSPVEGSYEQYF
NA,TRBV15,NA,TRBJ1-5,TGTGCCACCAGCAGAGATATGGGAACCGGTCAGCCCCAGCATTTT,CATSRDMGTGQPQHF
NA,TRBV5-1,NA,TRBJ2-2,TGCGCCAGCAGCTTGAACGTAATGGGGGCGCGCACCGGGGAGCTGTTTTTT,CASSLNVMGARTGELFF
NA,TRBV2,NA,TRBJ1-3,TGTGCCAGCAGTGAACAGGGGTACCTCTCTGGAAACACCATATATTTT,CASSEQGYLSGNTIYF
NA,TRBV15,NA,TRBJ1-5,TGTGCCACCAGCATGGCGAGGGAAACCAATCAGCCCCAGCATTTT,CATSMARETNQPQHF
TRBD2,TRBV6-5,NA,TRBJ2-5,TGTGCCAGCAGACATGGACTAGCGGGGGGAGAGACCCAGTACTTC,CASRHGLAGGETQYF
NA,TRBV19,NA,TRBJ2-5,TGTGCCAGTAGTCTCCCCCGGGGGCAGTACCAAGAGACCCAGTACTTC,CASSLPRGQYQETQYF